The TCR beta chain under discussion was sequenced for a study of T cell repertoires in cytomegalovirus infection. Background on the study: CMV infection together with matching HLA type was indicated by public TCR beta signatures.

Germline-derived CDR1 and CDR2 are SNHLY and FYNNEI. This CDR3 has 16 amino acids. V lost 5 bases, J lost 4 bases, and 5 bases stayed unmatched. Of note for this clonotype: Antigen: not known.

TCRdb redid the calling of the reads with MiXCR, one entry per CDR3 protein. Of 85,000 to 120,000 distinct CDR3 sequences in the sample, more than 15% were seen once. Notes on the study in general: Adding up the frequency of public TCR beta families identified people who carried CMV plus the relevant HLA. Ex vivo responses were dominated by HLA-C-restricted CMV-specific TCR beta clonotypes.

The V gene is TRBV2, the J gene TRBJ2-5; 15 nucleotides agree with TRBD2. The specimen sequenced was PBMCs. This sequence originates from a human donor in good health (CMV status not recorded). Some clones in this sample may be carry-over from other donors' samples. DNA for the CDR3: TGTGCCAGCAGTCGGACTAGCGGGGGGGCCCCAGAGACCCAGTACTTC. This sequence encodes CASSRTSGGAPETQYF.